This record looks at one T cell receptor beta chain sequence and its context. The germline gene is not matched at one end of the junction; a read error may be the cause. Germline loops: CDR1 SSHAT, CDR2 FNYEAQ (reference sequence). This CDR3 has 14 residues. The data originate from a study of CD8 T cells in ankylosing spondylitis. One entry per CDR3 protein results from TCRdb running MiXCR on the 5' RACE reads. The sample yields 240,000 or so distinct CDR3 sequences, around 9.1% seen once. The sample was blood, either unsorted or a sorted T cell fraction (not recorded which). The rearrangement uses TRBV7-7 and TRBJ2-1; 10 positions agree with TRBD1. This TCR came from a male donor with ankylosing spondylitis or in good health (not recorded which). The CDR3 sequence is CASSLEGTGAEQFF. The CDR3 DNA reads as TGTGCTAGCAGCTTAGAAGGGACAGGGGCTGAGCAGTTCTTC.